The rows below give T cell receptor beta chains drawn from one sample of a study of T cells in Graves' hyperthyroidism and ophthalmopathy. TCRdb analysed the multiplex PCR reads with MiXCR anew, one entry per CDR3 protein. This sample yields about 150,000 distinct CDR3 sequences, of which around 20% are seen a single time; about 70% belongs to the top ten. Sequencing was done on a sample of blood. The receptors were gathered from a woman in her 50s with Graves' hyperthyroidism that later progressed to Graves' ophthalmopathy. The CDR3 runs from the conserved cysteine through the conserved F or W. Each record gives: V gene, clone size, CDR3 length, D gene, J gene, CDR3 DNA, CDR3 protein. The D gene is left open where the match is weak. Only some rows state a clone size, as once, few, many or a class for expanded clones.

TRBV19	NA	14	NA	TRBJ2-7	TGTGCCAGTAGTAGGTCTCCTAACTCCTACGAGCAGTACTTC	CASSRSPNSYEQYF
TRBV20-1	many	15	NA	TRBJ2-1	TGCAGGGCTCAAGGCTCCGGGGGCGTCTACAATGAGCAGTTCTTC	CRAQGSGGVYNEQFF
TRBV4-2	NA	16	TRBD2	TRBJ2-3	TGTGCCAGCAGCCAAAGTGGGAGGGCTGGCACAGATACGCAGTATTTT	CASSQSGRAGTDTQYF
TRBV3-1	NA	15	NA	TRBJ2-7	TGTGCCAGCAGCCAAGTGGTCGGGCGAGGGTACGAGCAGTACTTC	CASSQVVGRGYEQYF
TRBV4-1	NA	15	TRBD2	TRBJ2-3	TGCGCCAGCAGCCAAGAGCGAGCGGGGTGGGATACGCAGTATTTT	CASSQERAGWDTQYF
TRBV5-5	few	13	NA	TRBJ2-7	TGTGCCAGCAGCTCCGACGTCTCCTACGAGCAGTACTTC	CASSSDVSYEQYF
TRBV19	NA	15	NA	TRBJ2-1	TGTGCCAGTAGTATGGATAGGGGCTCCTACAATGAGCAGTTCTTC	CASSMDRGSYNEQFF
TRBV11-2	many	13	NA	TRBJ1-2	TGTGCCAGCAGACTTGACAGGAGCTATGGCTACACCTTC	CASRLDRSYGYTF
TRBV19	NA	13	NA	TRBJ1-1	TGTGCCAGTAGCCGGCAAGCTTCGACTGAAGCTTTCTTT	CASSRQASTEAFF
TRBV28	NA	15	TRBD1	TRBJ2-5	TGTGCCACCAGGGGGTCGAGGACAGGGGGGGAGACCCAGTACTTC	CATRGSRTGGETQYF
TRBV15	NA	13	TRBD1	TRBJ2-7	TGTGCCACCAGCAATGACAGGGGCAACGAGCAGTACTTC	CATSNDRGNEQYF
TRBV28	many	15	NA	TRBJ1-1	TGTGCCAGCAGGGAACAGGTCTTAATGAACACTGAAGCTTTCTTT	CASREQVLMNTEAFF
TRBV11-2	many	15	TRBD1	TRBJ1-2	TGTGCCAGCAGCTCGACAGGGGGGGAAGGCTATGGCTACACCTTC	CASSSTGGEGYGYTF
TRBV2	NA	13	NA	TRBJ2-7	TGTGCCAGCAGTTCCGACGGAACCTACGAGCAGTACTTC	CASSSDGTYEQYF
TRBV27	many	14	NA	TRBJ1-2	TGTGCCAGCAGTTTCGGCGCCGGTAGAGAAGGCTACACCTTC	CASSFGAGREGYTF
TRBV24-1	NA	16	TRBD1	TRBJ1-5	TGTGCCACCAGTGATGCCGGGACAGGGTTTCGTCAGCCCCAGCATTTT	CATSDAGTGFRQPQHF
TRBV27	few	14	NA	TRBJ1-5	TGTGCCAGCAGACCCCGGGGTGGTAGCCAGCCCCAGCATTTT	CASRPRGGSQPQHF
TRBV20-1	many	15	NA	TRBJ2-1	TGCAGTGCTAGAGCTAGTAGCGGCGGCTACAATGAGCAGTTCTTC	CSARASSGGYNEQFF
TRBV4-1	once	15	TRBD1	TRBJ2-3	TGCGCCAGCAGCCAATACAGGGGGTCGCAAGATACGCAGTATTTT	CASSQYRGSQDTQYF
TRBV29-1	many	15	TRBD1	TRBJ1-1	TGCAGTGCGGACAGGGCCCACTCCTCGAACACTGAAGCTTTCTTT	CSADRAHSSNTEAFF
TRBV19	NA	14	NA	TRBJ1-2	TGTGCCAGTAGTGTCTCCAGGGTGGAGTATGGCTACACCTTC	CASSVSRVEYGYTF
TRBV5-5	many	16	NA	TRBJ2-1	TGTGCCAGCAGCTTGGTTCTAGCGATCCACTACAATGAGCAGTTCTTC	CASSLVLAIHYNEQFF
TRBV5-1	few	18	NA	TRBJ2-2	TGCGCCAGCAGCAAAAGGGTCAAACAAGGGGCAGGCACCGGGGAGCTGTTTTTT	CASSKRVKQGAGTGELFF
TRBV2	few	13	TRBD1	TRBJ2-3	TGTGCCGACAGGGGGCGACTGCCAGGGGCGCAGTATTTT	CADRGRLPGAQYF
TRBV3-1	NA	13	NA	TRBJ1-1	TGTGCCAGCAGCCAAGTTCAGGGTGGTGAAGCTTTCTTT	CASSQVQGGEAFF
TRBV7-3	few	15	NA	TRBJ1-1	TGTGCCAGCAGCTCTCATCCGGGGGTGGACACTGAAGCTTTCTTT	CASSSHPGVDTEAFF
TRBV3-1	many	15	NA	TRBJ2-7	TGTGCCAGCAGCCAATTCAGCGGAACCTCCTACGAGCAGTACTTC	CASSQFSGTSYEQYF
TRBV20-1	many	13	NA	TRBJ2-7	TGCAGTGCCAAGAACGGGAGTAGCCACGAGCAGTACTTC	CSAKNGSSHEQYF
TRBV6-2/TRBV6-3	NA	15	TRBD1	TRBJ2-7	TGTGCCAGCAGCGCTTCCGGGACAGGGTCGCCCGAGCAGTACTTC	CASSASGTGSPEQYF
TRBV13	many	15	NA	TRBJ2-1	TGTGCCAGCAGCTTAGGAGCCCAAGAATACAATGAGCAGTTCTTC	CASSLGAQEYNEQFF
TRBV28	NA	15	TRBD1	TRBJ1-1	TGTGCCAGCAGTCCGCCGGGACAGGGGTTGTCTGAAGCTTTCTTT	CASSPPGQGLSEAFF
TRBV7-2	many	14	TRBD1	TRBJ2-7	TGTGCCAGCAGCTTAACAGGGGGTACCTACGAGCAGTACTTC	CASSLTGGTYEQYF
TRBV28	many	15	TRBD1	TRBJ1-1	TGTGCCAGCAGTCTACGGGACAGAGAGAACACTGAAGCTTTCTTT	CASSLRDRENTEAFF
TRBV6-1	few	13	NA	TRBJ2-7	TGTGCCAGTACTAGCTTAAGCTCCTACGAGCAGTACTTC	CASTSLSSYEQYF
TRBV11-2	many	16	NA	TRBJ2-2	TGTGCCAGCAGCCCGAAGACCGTAACGAACACCGGGGAGCTGTTTTTT	CASSPKTVTNTGELFF
TRBV9	NA	15	TRBD1	TRBJ2-3	TGTGCCAGCAGCGGCAGGGGACAGATCACAGATACGCAGTATTTT	CASSGRGQITDTQYF
TRBV7-9	many	15	NA	TRBJ1-6	TGTGCCAGCAGCGCCAGTGGGGGGTACAATTCACCCCTCCACTTT	CASSASGGYNSPLHF
TRBV6-2/TRBV6-3	NA	14	NA	TRBJ2-2	TGTGCCAGCAGCCGCTCGGGCAACACCGGGGAGCTGTTTTTT	CASSRSGNTGELFF
TRBV3-1	many	16	NA	TRBJ2-7	TGTGCCAGCAGCCAAGATCGCGGCACTCGAACCTACGAGCAGTACTTC	CASSQDRGTRTYEQYF
TRBV6-1	NA	15	TRBD2	TRBJ2-3	TGTGCCAGCCGCCCGACTAGCGGGAGATCAGATACGCAGTATTTT	CASRPTSGRSDTQYF
TRBV28	many	15	NA	TRBJ1-5	TGTGCCAGCAGTTTTCCAGGACTTACGAATCAGCCCCAGCATTTT	CASSFPGLTNQPQHF
TRBV20-1	few	14	TRBD1	TRBJ1-1	TGCAGTCCGAAACACGACAGGGGGCGAACTGAAGCTTTCTTT	CSPKHDRGRTEAFF
TRBV2	many	13	NA	TRBJ1-1	TGTGCCAGCAGATCCACGGGAAACACTGAAGCTTTCTTT	CASRSTGNTEAFF
TRBV7-9	few	15	NA	TRBJ2-5	TGTGCCAGCAGCTTAATCACGAGGGGGCAAGAGACCCAGTACTTC	CASSLITRGQETQYF
TRBV9	NA	16	NA	TRBJ2-1	TGTGCCAGCAGCGTAGCGGCGACTACCTCCTACAATGAGCAGTTCTTC	CASSVAATTSYNEQFF
TRBV29-1	many	11	NA	TRBJ1-1	TGCAGCGTTTCAGAGGTTCCTGAAGCTTTCTTT	CSVSEVPEAFF
TRBV20-1	many	13	TRBD2	TRBJ2-7	TGCAGTGCTCCTCCTAGCGGAACCTACGAGCAGTACTTC	CSAPPSGTYEQYF
TRBV28	many	11	NA	TRBJ1-5	TGTGCCAGCAGTTGGGATCAGCCCCAGCATTTT	CASSWDQPQHF
TRBV5-1	once	17	TRBD2	TRBJ2-5	TGCGCCAGCAGCTACTTACCGGGACTAGCGGGAGAAGAGACCCAGTACTTC	CASSYLPGLAGEETQYF
TRBV5-8	few	16	NA	TRBJ1-5	TGTGCCAGCAGCCCAAAAGGTCGTGCGGGCAATCAGCCCCAGCATTTT	CASSPKGRAGNQPQHF
TRBV28	many	17	TRBD2	TRBJ2-1	TGTGCCAGCAGTAGCGGACTAGTTAGAGGGTTGGGCAATGAGCAGTTCTTC	CASSSGLVRGLGNEQFF
TRBV6-2/TRBV6-3	many	17	TRBD2	TRBJ2-7	TGTGCCAGCAGTTACTCCGGGCCGGCGGGAGGGCGGGACGAGCAGTACTTC	CASSYSGPAGGRDEQYF
TRBV6-2/TRBV6-3	NA	12	NA	TRBJ2-7	TGTGCCAGCATCGCAAGGGACTACGAGCAGTACTTC	CASIARDYEQYF
TRBV18	NA	14	TRBD1	TRBJ2-5	TGTGCCAGCTCACCTGGACAGGGAAAAGAGACCCAGTACTTC	CASSPGQGKETQYF
TRBV18	NA	13	NA	TRBJ2-3	TGTGCCAGCTCACCCGGGTTCGGAGATACGCAGTATTTT	CASSPGFGDTQYF